What follows are 13 T cell receptor beta chains derived from one specimen sequenced in a study of cytomegalovirus exposure and HLA in healthy donors. The PCR employed 60 Vbeta primers together with 13 Jbeta primers. Using immunoSEQ multiplex PCR, the repertoire was profiled, and TCRdb retains in-frame clones only, with some absent. The sample includes 150,000 or so clones, roughly 80% of them seen just once. Source material: PBMCs. The origin of the receptors is a man in his late teens or twenties in good health and CMV-seropositive.

CDR3 amino acids: CSVGQGAGANVLTF. The DNA for the CDR3 is TGCAGCGTGGGACAGGGGGCTGGGGCCAACGTCCTGACTTTC. This chain joins TRBV29-1 and TRBJ2-6; 11 nucleotides line up with TRBD1. With 6 bases clipped from V and 2 bases from J, the junction kept 0 bases outside the gene matches. The CDR3 runs 14 residues. CDR1 is SQVTM and CDR2 is ANQGSEA in the germline V gene.

This clone showed up just once. This chain uses TRBV11-1 with TRBJ2-1; maybe TRBD1 (6 bases). V was trimmed by 6 bases and J by 8 bases, leaving 20 bases between them. The germline V gene encodes CDR1 SGHAT and CDR2 FQDESV (reference sequence). The CDR3 runs 15 residues. The CDR3, as DNA: TGTGCCAGCAGTCCCACCGGGACATCTTTGTATGAGCAGTTCTTC. This translates into CASSPTGTSLYEQFF.

This clone was picked up a small number of times. The rearrangement uses TRBV5-4 and TRBJ1-1, with no clear D. The CDR3 is made up of 13 amino acids. Trimming pared 4 bases from V and 1 base from J, leaving 8 bases between. Germline CDR1 SGHNT, CDR2 YYREEE (reference sequence). CDR3: CASSARQNTEAFF. The CDR3 DNA reads as TGTGCCAGCAGCGCCAGACAGAACACTGAAGCTTTCTTT.

This CDR3 is CSVLGGRSNNEQFF. CDR3 bases: TGCAGCGTTCTGGGGGGGCGGAGTAACAATGAGCAGTTCTTC. The V and J genes are TRBV29-1 and TRBJ2-1, with D possibly being TRBD2 (7 bases). The CDR3 has 14 residues. The V gene's germline CDR1 is SQVTM and CDR2 ANQGSEA. V lost 5 bases and J 5 bases, leaving 16 bases between the germline ends.

The gene calls are TRBV7-8 and TRBJ2-1; possibly TRBD2 for D (6 bases). The CDR3 covers 18 residues. The V and J ends lost 2 bases and 0 bases respectively, with 17 bases between them. Germline loops: CDR1 SGHVS, CDR2 FQNEAQ. CDR3 nucleotide sequence: TGTGCCAGCAGCTTAAGGGTTGGGGGAGGTACCTCCTACAATGAGCAGTTCTTC. Its translation is CASSLRVGGGTSYNEQFF.

The rearrangement joins TRBV28 to TRBJ2-7; D ambiguous. Germline V gene lookup returns CDR1 MDHEN and CDR2 SYDVKM. The CDR3 length is 14 residues. The V end was cut by 6 bases, the J end by 0 bases, with 12 bases between. This CDR3 reads CASRTSGTSYEQYF. The CDR3 bases are TGTGCCAGCAGGACTTCTGGTACCTCCTACGAGCAGTACTTC.

The chain joins TRBV6-1 to TRBJ1-4, with D hard to call. The germline CDR1 and CDR2 sequences are MNHNS and SASEGT. V lost 0 bases and J lost 5, with 13 bases in between. The CDR3 has 16 amino acids. For the CDR3, the DNA is TGTGCCAGCAGTGAAGCTTCCGGGGATGAAAATGAAAAACTGTTTTTT. Translated: CASSEASGDENEKLFF.

This clone was found a few times. This chain links TRBV15 with TRBJ2-5, with a tentative D call TRBD2 (6 bases). The CDR3 is 17 residues long. V was shortened by 1 base and J by 5 bases, with 20 bases between the two germline ends. Germline CDR1 reads LNHNV; CDR2 reads YYDKDF (reference sequence). The CDR3 nucleotides are TGTGCCACCAGCAGAGCCTCCTTAGTGGAGGGCCGGGAGACCCAGTACTTC. Protein sequence: CATSRASLVEGRETQYF.

The gene calls are TRBV18 and TRBJ1-1, with TRBD1 identical over 9 bases. J gave up 0 bases and V 6 bases, and 8 bases lay outside the gene matches. The CDR3 covers 16 residues. Germline V gives CDR1 KGHSH, CDR2 LQKENI. The CDR3 spells CASSTGQGNVNTEAFF. The DNA for the CDR3 is TGTGCCAGCTCCACAGGACAGGGGAACGTGAACACTGAAGCTTTCTTT.

The chain joins TRBV6-6 to TRBJ1-6; the D is unclear. There are 15 residues in the CDR3. Trimming shortened V by 6 bases and J by 0 bases, and 9 bases separated the two germline ends. Germline values: CDR1 MNHNY, CDR2 SVGAGI (reference sequence). CDR3 residues: CASRWRSSYNSPLHF. DNA for the CDR3: TGTGCCAGCAGATGGAGGAGCTCCTATAATTCACCCCTCCACTTT.

The rearrangement links TRBV19 to TRBJ2-7, with D hard to call. Germline V CDR1 and CDR2: LNHDA, SQIVND (reference sequence). The CDR3 consists of 13 residues. Trimming cost V 5 bases and J 3 bases, with 11 bases left between them. The CDR3 coding sequence is TGTGCCAGTAGTCACTCTGAACGCTACGAGCAGTACTTC. Protein: CASSHSERYEQYF.

The rearrangement joins TRBV27 to TRBJ2-7; TRBD2 agrees at 11 bases. The CDR3 has 18 amino acids. CDR1 MNHEY and CDR2 SMNVEV come from the germline V gene (reference sequence). V lost 7 bases and J lost 2; bases outside the gene matches: 16. DNA of the CDR3: TGTGCCAGCATGGGAGGGGGACTAGCGGCCGGGACCCCCTACGAGCAGTACTTC. This encodes CASMGGGLAAGTPYEQYF.

The chain uses TRBV6-1 and TRBJ2-5; possibly TRBD1 for D (6 bases). This CDR3 has 13 residues. Trimming stripped 6 bases from V and 4 bases from J, with 12 bases between. Germline V gene data show CDR1 as MNHNS and CDR2 as SASEGT. The CDR3 reads CASRFGQRETQYF. DNA of the CDR3: TGTGCCAGCAGATTCGGACAGAGAGAGACCCAGTACTTC.